These T cell receptor beta chains were read from a single sample in a study of blood T cells in healthy people across ages. MiXCR, applied by TCRdb to the 5' RACE reads, yields one record per CDR3 protein. The sample has approximately 1,000,000 distinct CDR3 sequences; 45% are singletons. The sequenced material came from blood. All receptors come from an older woman in good health. CDR3s include the opening cysteine and the closing phenylalanine or tryptophan. D genes are given only for firm matches. Clone size is stated in some rows and not others, as once, few, many or a class when expanded.

>once|-|TRBV6-1|TRBJ2-7
CASKARPWDDRGYEQYF
TGTGCCAGCAAAGCTCGGCCGTGGGACGATAGAGGATACGAGCAGTACTTC
>-|-|TRBV6-2/TRBV6-3|TRBJ2-5
CASSYLQGTPGERYF
TGTGCCAGCAGTTACCTTCAGGGCACTCCTGGAGAGCGGTACTTC
>few|-|TRBV6-4|TRBJ2-1
CASSLGSFSEQFF
TGTGCCAGCAGTCTCGGGAGCTTTAGTGAGCAGTTCTTC
>few|TRBD2|TRBV20-1|TRBJ2-5
CSASGGAGGPSETQYF
TGCAGTGCTAGCGGTGGAGCGGGAGGGCCCTCGGAGACCCAGTACTTC
>few|TRBD1|TRBV27|TRBJ2-3
CASARTGASTDTQYF
TGTGCCAGCGCTAGGACAGGGGCTAGCACAGATACGCAGTATTTT
>-|-|TRBV29-1|TRBJ2-7
CSGVRDYEQYF
TGCAGCGGTGTGAGGGACTACGAGCAGTACTTC
>-|-|TRBV4-2|TRBJ1-6
CASSQVARPYNSPLHF
TGTGCCAGCAGCCAAGTGGCCAGGCCCTATAATTCACCCCTCCACTTT
>few|-|TRBV7-2|TRBJ2-1
CASSLVGGMSSYNEQFF
TGTGCCAGCAGCTTAGTTGGCGGGATGAGCTCCTACAATGAGCAGTTCTTC
>-|TRBD2|TRBV7-8|TRBJ2-3
CASSLFSGTSGSTDTQYF
TGTGCCAGCAGCTTGTTCTCCGGGACTAGCGGGAGCACAGATACGCAGTATTTT
>-|-|TRBV20-1|TRBJ2-5
CSARGGGQRETQYF
TGCAGTGCTAGAGGAGGGGGGCAGAGAGAGACCCAGTACTTC
>-|-|TRBV6-1|TRBJ1-6
CASSEAPPGTNSPLHF
TGTGCCAGCAGTGAAGCGCCTCCAGGAACGAATTCACCCCTCCACTTT
>-|-|TRBV11-2|TRBJ2-1
CAGNLGGNSYNEQFF
TGTGCCGGCAACTTGGGCGGGAATTCCTACAATGAGCAGTTCTTC
>few|-|TRBV4-2|TRBJ2-1
CASSQEQGPGNEQFF
TGTGCCAGCAGCCAAGAGCAGGGGCCGGGCAATGAGCAGTTCTTC
>few|-|TRBV7-2|TRBJ1-2
CASSLTRGGTYGYTF
TGTGCCAGCAGCTTAACCCGGGGAGGCACCTATGGCTACACCTTC
>-|-|TRBV5-5|TRBJ2-7
CASSPQTELVYEQYF
TGTGCCAGCAGCCCTCAAACCGAGTTGGTCTACGAGCAGTACTTC
>many|-|TRBV9|TRBJ2-3
CASSVAQLTVADTQYF
TGTGCCAGCAGCGTAGCCCAGCTGACGGTCGCAGATACGCAGTATTTT
>-|TRBD1|TRBV27|TRBJ2-7
CAGSEWLSRGSNEQYF
TGTGCCGGCAGTGAATGGTTGAGCAGGGGGTCCAACGAGCAGTACTTC
>few|TRBD2|TRBV20-1|TRBJ2-5
CSARAIIGLAGPQETQYF
TGCAGTGCTAGAGCCATAATAGGACTAGCGGGACCACAAGAGACCCAGTACTTC
>-|TRBD2|TRBV20-1|TRBJ2-7
CLGLAGDSYEQYF
TGCCTAGGACTAGCGGGAGACTCCTACGAGCAGTACTTC
>-|-|TRBV20-1|TRBJ2-1
CSARDKPYEQFF
TGCAGTGCTAGAGACAAGCCTTACGAGCAGTTCTTC
>-|-|TRBV7-8|TRBJ2-2
CASTKAGASANTGELFF
TGTGCCAGCACTAAAGCGGGCGCTAGCGCGAACACCGGGGAGCTGTTTTTT
>-|TRBD1|TRBV27|TRBJ2-6
CASSSTGVSGTNVLTF
TGTGCCAGCAGTTCAACAGGGGTATCTGGGACCAACGTCCTGACTTTC
>-|TRBD2|TRBV3-1|TRBJ2-3
CASSQRGPSGRDTQYF
TGTGCCAGCAGCCAAAGAGGGCCTAGCGGGAGAGATACGCAGTATTTT
>-|TRBD1|TRBV29-1|TRBJ1-6
CSVTQGEASPLHF
TGCAGCGTTACACAGGGGGAGGCTTCACCCCTCCACTTT
>-|-|TRBV7-9|TRBJ1-2
CASRLKRVEGPLFGYTF
TGTGCCAGCAGACTTAAGAGGGTAGAGGGCCCCCTATTTGGCTACACCTTC
>few|-|TRBV27|TRBJ2-1
CASSPSVTPYNEQFF
TGTGCCAGCAGTCCTAGCGTAACGCCCTACAATGAGCAGTTCTTC
>few|-|TRBV12-3/TRBV12-4|TRBJ2-5
CASKPGRGNQETQYF
TGTGCCAGCAAGCCCGGGCGCGGGAATCAAGAGACCCAGTACTTC
>-|-|TRBV29-1|TRBJ2-3
CSAQIIRRGSSTDTQYF
TGCAGCGCTCAAATAATCCGAAGGGGGAGTAGCACAGATACGCAGTATTTT
>-|TRBD2|TRBV15|TRBJ2-5
CATSRDPRTSGRQETQYF
TGTGCCACCAGCAGAGATCCCAGGACTAGCGGGAGACAGGAGACCCAGTACTTC
>few|-|TRBV29-1|TRBJ1-2
CSVVGSAGYTF
TGCAGCGTTGTTGGATCCGCTGGCTACACCTTC
>-|-|TRBV5-1|TRBJ2-3
CASSLSRDPEVSDTQYF
TGCGCCAGCAGCTTGTCCAGAGACCCTGAAGTTTCTGATACGCAGTATTTT
>few|-|TRBV7-9|TRBJ2-3
CASSLWGTSTDTQYF
TGTGCCAGCAGCTTATGGGGCACGAGCACAGATACGCAGTATTTT
>-|TRBD2|TRBV2|TRBJ2-1
CASRRAGGPFNEQFF
TGTGCCAGCAGGCGGGCGGGAGGGCCGTTTAATGAGCAGTTCTTC
>-|-|TRBV30|TRBJ2-7
CAWAQFDEQYF
TGTGCCTGGGCGCAGTTCGACGAGCAGTACTTC
>-|TRBD1|TRBV11-1|TRBJ2-3
CASSLLTGPTDTQYF
TGTGCCAGCAGCTTATTGACAGGGCCCACAGATACGCAGTATTTT
>-|TRBD1|TRBV25-1|TRBJ2-1
CASSDPGQGGDWSYNEQFF
TGTGCCAGCAGTGACCCTGGACAGGGTGGGGATTGGTCCTACAATGAGCAGTTCTTC
>few|-|TRBV11-2|TRBJ2-7
CASSPGGASTEQYF
TGTGCCAGCAGCCCTGGGGGCGCCTCAACCGAGCAGTACTTC
>-|-|TRBV7-9|TRBJ1-2
CASSLWAERNYGYTF
TGTGCCAGCAGCTTATGGGCGGAACGGAACTATGGCTACACCTTC
>-|-|TRBV3-1|TRBJ2-7
CASSPIEQYF
TGTGCCAGCAGCCCGATCGAGCAGTACTTC
>few|TRBD1|TRBV3-1|TRBJ2-7
CASSQAGTGASEQYF
TGTGCCAGCAGCCAAGCCGGGACAGGGGCCTCCGAGCAGTACTTC
>many|TRBD2|TRBV18|TRBJ2-1
CASSPGLAGAYNEQFF
TGCGCCAGCAGCCCCGGACTAGCGGGAGCCTACAATGAGCAGTTCTTC
>-|TRBD1|TRBV12-3/TRBV12-4|TRBJ2-5
CASSRQGTNEQNF
TGTGCCAGCAGTCGACAGGGTACCAACGAGCAGAACTTC
>once|TRBD1|TRBV5-1|TRBJ1-6
CASSLATGQGNPPLHF
TGCGCCAGCAGCTTGGCTACGGGACAGGGGAATCCACCCCTCCACTTT
>-|-|TRBV12-3/TRBV12-4|TRBJ2-5
CASSPGVGVETQYF
TGTGCCAGCAGTCCGGGAGTTGGAGTGGAGACCCAGTACTTC
>-|TRBD2|TRBV7-8|TRBJ2-1
CACSQVLGWASGEYEQFF
TGTGCCTGCAGCCAGGTTTTAGGGTGGGCTAGCGGGGAGTATGAGCAGTTCTTC
>-|-|TRBV18|TRBJ2-7
CASSPSGNNYEQYF
TGTGCCAGCTCACCTAGCGGAAACAATTACGAGCAGTACTTC
>few|TRBD1|TRBV28|TRBJ2-3
CASRTGGRKDTQYF
TGTGCCAGCAGGACAGGGGGTCGGAAAGATACGCAGTATTTT
>-|TRBD2|TRBV15|TRBJ2-1
CATSRGSGIYNEQFF
TGTGCCACCAGCAGAGGTAGCGGGATCTACAATGAGCAGTTCTTC
>few|-|TRBV28|TRBJ2-7
CASSGYRFDEQYF
TGTGCCAGCAGTGGCTACAGGTTCGACGAGCAGTACTTC
>once|-|TRBV21-1|TRBJ2-3
CASFLTGRTDTQYF
TGTGCCAGCTTCTTGACGGGACGTACAGATACGCAGTATTTT
>-|TRBD1|TRBV3-1|TRBJ2-2
CASSQDLLQGAIGELFF
TGTGCCAGCAGCCAAGATCTTTTACAGGGGGCAATCGGGGAGCTGTTTTTT
>-|-|TRBV14|TRBJ1-5
CASSLSGLRQPQHF
TGTGCCAGCAGCCTCTCGGGTTTGCGTCAGCCCCAGCATTTT
>-|-|TRBV13|TRBJ1-6
CASSSDSSGSPLHF
TGTGCCAGCAGCTCGGACTCCTCTGGTTCACCCCTCCACTTT
>-|TRBD2|TRBV5-4|TRBJ2-5
CASWGSGSHKTQYF
TGTGCCAGCTGGGGTAGCGGGAGTCACAAGACCCAGTACTTC
>-|-|TRBV20-1|TRBJ2-5
CSARDVGRPQETQYF
TGCAGTGCTAGAGATGTGGGGCGGCCCCAAGAGACCCAGTACTTC
>few|TRBD1|TRBV15|TRBJ2-5
CATSRAGGEWKETQYF
TGTGCCACCAGCAGAGCAGGGGGCGAATGGAAAGAGACCCAGTACTTC
>-|TRBD1|TRBV24-1|TRBJ2-5
CATSDGQGVPQETQYF
TGTGCCACCAGTGATGGACAGGGGGTCCCCCAAGAGACCCAGTACTTC